These 18 T cell receptor beta chains came from one sample sequenced in a study of T-cell reconstitution after alpha-beta-depleted transplantation in children. As it was prepared, the TCRbeta library received unique molecular identifiers. One entry per CDR3 protein results from TCRdb running MiXCR on the PCR reads. The sample contains about 230,000 distinct CDR3 sequences, approximately 9.8% of which appear only once. The sequenced sample was PBMCs from the stem cell graft donor, obtained from the stem cell graft. The receptors were sampled from a human donor who donated a stem cell graft to a child with SCID.

This clonotype appeared a few times. The chain couples TRBV19 to TRBJ1-5; no clear D gene. This CDR3 has 16 amino acids. Germline V CDR1 and CDR2: LNHDA, SQIVND (reference sequence). V lost 2 bases, J lost 1 base, and 12 bases lay in between. Here the CDR3 DNA reads TGTGCCAGTAGTATAACGGTTCGAGGGAGCAATCAGCCCCAGCATTTT. Translation: CASSITVRGSNQPQHF.

This clonotype was seen a few times. This rearrangement joins TRBV20-1 to TRBJ2-3; 9 nucleotides match TRBD2. With V trimmed by 6 bases and J by 7 bases, 5 bases remained unmatched. The CDR3 has 12 amino acids. Germline V lookup: CDR1 DFQATT, CDR2 SNEGSKA (reference sequence). In nucleotides, the CDR3 is TGCAGTGCGTCTAGCGGGGACCATACGCAGTATTTT. It is translated as CSASSGDHTQYF.

J is TRBJ1-5 and V is TRBV6-1; D is undetermined. Trimming removed 8 bases at V and 2 bases at J, with 19 bases between. The CDR3 is 16 residues long. Germline V CDR1 and CDR2: MNHNS, SASEGT. The CDR3 nucleotides read TGTGCCAGCTTACCCCCCTTGGGTACAGGCAATCAGCCCCAGCATTTT. This sequence encodes CASLPPLGTGNQPQHF.

This chain joins TRBV15 and TRBJ2-5; the D is unclear. The V and J ends lost 0 bases and 2 bases respectively, with 16 bases between them. Germline CDR1 reads LNHNV; CDR2 reads YYDKDF (reference sequence). There are 17 residues in the CDR3. CDR3 sequence (DNA): TGTGCCACCAGCAGAGATCCCTTTTTATCGTTACAAGAGACCCAGTACTTC. The encoded protein is CATSRDPFLSLQETQYF.

The table lists this clonotype with a few counts. The rearrangement links TRBV5-1 to TRBJ1-2, with 8 bases fitting TRBD1. There are 15 residues in the CDR3. CDR1 is SGHRS and CDR2 is YFSETQ in the germline V gene. Trimming cost V 4 bases and J 4 bases; bases outside gene matches: 9. The CDR3 sequence is CASSKTRDRSYGYTF. The CDR3 DNA follows: TGCGCCAGCAGCAAAACCCGGGACAGGTCCTATGGCTACACCTTC. The full variable domain, completed using reference TRBV5-1 and TRBJ1-2, is KAGVTQTPRYLIKTRGQQVTLSCSPISGHRSVSWYQQTPGQGLQFLFEYFSETQRNKGNFPGRFSGRQFSNSRSEMNVSTLELGDSALYLCASSKTRDRSYGYTFGSGTRLTVV.

This clonotype was counted ten times or more. This chain links TRBV20-1 with TRBJ2-2, with TRBD2 as a possible D gene (6 bases). The length of the CDR3 is 16 residues. Looked up from germline, CDR1 is DFQATT and CDR2 is SNEGSKA (reference sequence). V dropped 6 bases and J dropped 0 bases, with 17 bases sitting between them. DNA of the CDR3: TGCAGTGCCACCGGGACTTTTCCCGCGAACACCGGGGAGCTGTTTTTT. This sequence encodes CSATGTFPANTGELFF.

The chain is built from TRBV28 and TRBJ1-5; D ambiguous. Germline V lookup: CDR1 MDHEN, CDR2 SYDVKM. V lost 4 bases and J 2 bases, leaving 9 bases between the germline ends. This CDR3 spans 14 amino acids. The CDR3: CASSSFGGNQPQHF. Written as DNA, the CDR3 is TGTGCCAGCAGTTCGTTTGGGGGCAATCAGCCCCAGCATTTT.

This chain uses TRBV29-1 with TRBJ2-1; maybe TRBD2 (5 bases). CDR1 is SQVTM, CDR2 ANQGSEA, per germline. The CDR3 is made up of 12 amino acids. Between the trimmed V and J ends, which lost 8 bases and 6 bases, there was a span of 14 bases. The CDR3 region has the DNA TGCAGCTCCGAGAGGGAGTTCAATGAGCAGTTCTTC. Its translation: CSSEREFNEQFF.

Ten or more counts support this clonotype. This chain uses TRBV6-1 with TRBJ1-5, with TRBD1 matching 9 bases. With 10 bases clipped from V and 5 bases from J, the junction kept 6 bases outside the gene matches. The CDR3 spans 13 residues. Germline V gene sequence: CDR1 MNHNS, CDR2 SASEGT. The CDR3 DNA is TGTGCCACAAACAGGGGGCAATATCAGCCCCAGCATTTT. Its protein product is CATNRGQYQPQHF.

This clonotype was recorded many times. CDR3 amino acids: CASSAPRDGGYTF. The CDR3 DNA is TGTGCCAGCAGCGCTCCGAGAGACGGCGGCTACACCTTC. The chain uses TRBV7-9 and TRBJ1-2, with D hard to call. CDR1 and CDR2 from the germline V gene are SEHNR and FQNEAQ (reference sequence). The V and J ends lost 5 bases and 8 bases respectively, with 15 bases between them. There are 13 residues in the CDR3.

This clonotype has at least ten counts. The CDR3 is CSAVPPPFTAEAFF. Here the CDR3 DNA reads TGCAGTGCCGTACCACCCCCATTTACGGCTGAAGCTTTCTTT. The rearrangement links TRBV20-1 to TRBJ1-1; D is unresolved. CDR1 and CDR2 from the germline V gene are DFQATT and SNEGSKA (reference sequence). The CDR3 spans 14 residues. Trimming pared 6 bases from V and 6 bases from J, leaving 20 bases between.

The sample holds many counts of this clonotype. The rearrangement uses TRBV6-6 and TRBJ2-7; 7 bases align to TRBD2. V trimming: 6 bases; J trimming: 0 bases; junction bases outside the gene matches: 2. Germline CDR1 is MNHNY and CDR2 is SVGAGI (reference sequence). This CDR3 is 13 amino acids long. CDR3 in DNA: TGTGCCAGCAGCCGGGGGGACTCCTACGAGCAGTACTTC. It codes for CASSRGDSYEQYF.

There are many counts of this clonotype. The chain couples TRBV6-2 or TRBV6-3 to TRBJ2-2; D is perhaps TRBD2 (5 bases). The CDR3 loop spans 14 amino acids. CDR1 MNHEY and CDR2 SVGEGT come from the germline V gene. V was pared by 8 bases and J by 0 bases, with 10 bases between. The CDR3 region has the DNA TGTGCCAGCGGGGAGCGATCGAACACCGGGGAGCTGTTTTTT. Residues: CASGERSNTGELFF.

The table lists this clonotype with many counts. V is TRBV7-2 and J is TRBJ1-4, with TRBD1 identical over 7 bases. Trimming at V came to 3 bases and at J to 2 bases, leaving 3 bases not matched to a gene. The CDR3 runs 15 residues. Germline CDR1 reads SGHTA; CDR2 reads FQGNSA. Here the CDR3 DNA reads TGTGCCAGCAGCTTGACAGGGTCCACTAATGAAAAACTGTTTTTT. Its translation: CASSLTGSTNEKLFF.

The J gene is TRBJ2-7, the V gene TRBV2; D may be TRBD1 (6 bases). V was pared by 8 bases and J by 1 base, with 21 bases between. The CDR3 has 16 amino acids. Germline-derived CDR1 and CDR2 are SNHLY and FYNNEI. The chain's CDR3 is CASGVGQFRRSYEQYF. In DNA form, the CDR3 reads TGTGCCAGCGGCGTGGGACAATTCCGAAGGTCCTACGAGCAGTACTTC.

This clonotype showed up many times. V gene TRBV5-5 combines with J gene TRBJ2-7, with D maybe TRBD1 (6 bases). V was clipped by 5 bases and J by 3 bases, with 12 bases between them. The CDR3 is 13 residues long. Germline V lookup: CDR1 SGHKS, CDR2 YYEKEE (reference sequence). The CDR3 reads CASSHQGFYEQYF. The CDR3 DNA reads TGTGCCAGCAGTCATCAGGGGTTCTACGAGCAGTACTTC.

This clonotype was seen repeatedly, ten times or more. The chain uses TRBV10-3 and TRBJ2-7, with D perhaps matching TRBD2 (6 bases). Trimming stripped 3 bases from V and 1 base from J, with 16 bases between. Germline assignment: CDR1 ENHRY and CDR2 SYGVKD. This CDR3 is built from 16 residues. The CDR3 DNA reads TGTGCCATCAGTGAACCTCATCGACTAGATTCCTACGAGCAGTACTTC. Translating gives CAISEPHRLDSYEQYF.

This clonotype has at least ten counts. The rearrangement joins TRBV5-1 to TRBJ2-7; 7 bases are shared with TRBD1. Per germline, CDR1 SGHRS and CDR2 YFSETQ. This CDR3 is built from 14 residues. After removal of 4 bases from V and 0 bases from J, the junction contained 4 bases not matched to a gene. CDR3 region: CASSMGQFSYEQYF. For the CDR3, the DNA is TGCGCCAGCAGCATGGGACAGTTCTCCTACGAGCAGTACTTC.